Sequencing of this T cell receptor beta chain was carried out in a study of blood T cells in healthy people across ages (dated by TCRdb to between 2014 and 2017). Study-wide context: Template switching captured roughly one uniquely barcoded TCR beta cDNA molecule per two T cells in model experiments. The donors were divided into four age groups: young (average around 16 years), middle-aged (approximately 39), aged (about 56) and long-lived (about 90). Using deep sequencing normalized with unique cDNA molecular identifiers, the study measured how TCR beta repertoire diversity changes with age. The study analyzed two additional independent replicas of 1 million unique cDNA reads from the same blood draw for two donors, one aged 18 to 30 and one aged 80 or older.

Of note for this clonotype: The target of this receptor is not known. No much larger clonotype is one base removed from it; base qualities were not supplied.

V loses 5 bases of germline sequence and J loses 0 bases, and the interval between the two ends is 14 bases. The CDR3 holds 15 amino acids from the cysteine to the phenylalanine. Only CDR3 DNA is held: 45 bases, read in frame from base 1. Reading the germline V gene (reference sequence) gives CDR1 LNHDA and CDR2 SQIVND. The library was obtained by 5' RACE. These reads were obtained on an Illumina HiSeq 2500. The second PCR ran for about 6 to 12 cycles and used a J-beta primer mix along with a sample-barcoded 5' primer. A template-switch 5' adaptor carrying 12 random nucleotides introduced a unique molecular identifier onto each TCR beta cDNA molecule. Each sample yielded at least 2.5 million CDR3-containing paired-end reads. The Mint cDNA synthesis kit, primed by a TRBC-specific oligonucleotide, was used to synthesize first-strand cDNA from all RNA. Following uracil-DNA glycosylase treatment, all cDNA underwent a first 18-cycle PCR with the universal primers M1SS and BC2_uni_R. The study's processing was this. Normalization of each sample was performed by random selection of 1 million high-quality reads, each carrying a distinct molecular identifier. Instead of being binned into consensus sequences, reads with shared molecular identifiers were discarded. CDR3 identification, clonotype clustering and error correction used MiTCR with a Q25 quality threshold and the strictest error-elimination algorithm. A nonparametric unseen species model with Euler transformation was used to estimate lower-bound total TCR beta diversity. TCRdb handled the public reads itself, with Q25 trimming in fastp and clone calling in MiXCR, and kept productive beta chains. Merged by CDR3 protein, the rows form single entries marked with the most common genes and DNA. The V and J calls follow TCRdb's processing rather than the paper's. The table for this sample lists about 800,000 distinct CDR3 sequences; around 25% of them were counted only once. Clones ranked in the top ten supply under 4.5% of the sample.

Donors were roughly 40 systemically healthy Caucasian individuals from Russia aged roughly 6 to 90 years. Approximately 10 milliliters of peripheral blood were collected from each donor into EDTA-treated Vacutainer tubes. Ficoll-Paque density-gradient centrifugation was used to isolate PBMCs, with at least 7 million per sample. Total RNA, at least 6 micrograms per sample, was extracted from PBMCs with Trizol reagent. For every donor, an aliquot of PBMCs went through flow cytometry to measure the percentages of naive CD45RAhigh/CD27high T cells. Overall results and qualifications from the work: Bulk unsorted PBMC profiling prevented conclusive comparison of naive and antigen-experienced compartments. Because donor CMV infection status was unknown, age-related changes in expanded clonotypes were potentially confounded. Estimates of total diversity from one million sequenced T cells were regarded as lower bounds and underestimates. A strong correlation was found between observed TCR beta diversity and the percentage of naive T cells measured by flow cytometry. As age increased, observed TCR beta diversity per million T cells dropped in a roughly linear way, and a significant reduction was already evident by age roughly 36. Compared with the aged group, more naive CD4+ T cells, fewer expanded clones and increased TCR diversity were shown by the long-lived group, suggesting age selection.

These data also formed part of another study, on T cells of mothers and their children. The second publication reports: Nine systemically healthy Caucasian individuals, comprising three mothers and their six children, were included as donors. cDNA synthesis consumed the entire amount of extracted RNA, loaded at roughly 1.5 ug RNA in each 15 ul reaction. In the second PCR, sample barcodes and 2-4 random nucleotides were introduced via the M1S primer. More than 8 million TCR beta CDR3 reads were obtained from each mother, and some 3 million reads were obtained from each child. Thymic selection similarly shapes TCR recombination output in related and unrelated pairs, with minor effect from inherited differences. Normalized repertoire overlap in related mother-child pairs was always slightly higher than in unrelated mother-child pairs, but the difference was never significant. With a sensitivity of 90 to 100 clones per million clonotypes, no persistent microchimeric T cell clones were detected. Deep NGS was used in the study to compare the TCR beta repertoires of mothers and children and to look for features that separate related mother-child pairs from unrelated individuals. Mothers averaged around 40 +/- 4 years of age and children averaged roughly 12 +/- 4 years. After adapters were ligated using NEBNext reagents, the libraries underwent 100+100 nt paired-end sequencing on an Illumina HiSeq 2000. To avoid cross-contamination, the mother libraries and the child libraries were prepared a month apart and sequenced in separate runs. Each donor had between roughly 500,000 and 2,200,000 distinct TCR beta clonotypes identified. Naive TCR beta clonotypes were estimated from low-frequency clonotypes matched to each donor's FACS-determined naive share, without sorting.

This receptor chain uses TRBV19 and TRBJ2-7; TRBD2 is possibly the D segment (5 matching bases). The source of this sequence is a boy between 10 and 17 years old in good health. Sequenced: blood. The CDR3 here reads CASSRKTGSSYEQYF. The DNA sequence is TGTGCCAGTAGTCGAAAGACGGGGAGCTCCTACGAGCAGTACTTC.